This T cell receptor (beta chain) was sequenced in a study of blood T cell repertoires in COVID-19. The CDR3 covers 13 residues. Trimming pared 3 bases from V and 6 bases from J, leaving 13 bases between. Germline loops: CDR1 SGHRS, CDR2 YFSETQ. TCRdb keeps only in-frame clones here, not all; method: immunoSEQ multiplex PCR. The profile shows 130,000 or so clones, roughly 86% of them singletons. This clonotype originated in a woman aged 70-85 years with COVID-19, enrolled during active disease. The chain links TRBV5-1 to TRBJ2-7; D possibly corresponds to TRBD2 (5 bases). The sequencing input was peripheral blood. The chain's CDR3 is CASSWAGNSEQYF. In nucleotides, the CDR3 is TGCGCCAGCAGCTGGGCGGGTAACAGCGAGCAGTACTTC.